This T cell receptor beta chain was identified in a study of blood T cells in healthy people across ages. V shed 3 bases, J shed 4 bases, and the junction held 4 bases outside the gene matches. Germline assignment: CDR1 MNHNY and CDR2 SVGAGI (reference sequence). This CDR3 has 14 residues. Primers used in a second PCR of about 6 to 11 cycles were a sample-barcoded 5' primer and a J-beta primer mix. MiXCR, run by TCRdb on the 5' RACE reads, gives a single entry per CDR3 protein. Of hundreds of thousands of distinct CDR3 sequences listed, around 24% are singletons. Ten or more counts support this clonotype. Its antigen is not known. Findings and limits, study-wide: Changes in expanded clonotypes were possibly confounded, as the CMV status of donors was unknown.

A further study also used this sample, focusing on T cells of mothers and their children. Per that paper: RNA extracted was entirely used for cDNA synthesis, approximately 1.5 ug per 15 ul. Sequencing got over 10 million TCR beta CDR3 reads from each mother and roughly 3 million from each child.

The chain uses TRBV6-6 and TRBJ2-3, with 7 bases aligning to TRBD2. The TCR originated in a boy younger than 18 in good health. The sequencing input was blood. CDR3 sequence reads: CASSYAGESDTQYF. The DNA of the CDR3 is TGTGCCAGCAGTTATGCGGGAGAATCAGATACGCAGTATTTT.